One and the same sample provided the 15 T cell receptor beta chains below, sequenced in a study of shared clonotypes between healthy human individuals. The protocol was immunoSEQ multiplex PCR, while the TCRdb copy is restricted to in-frame clones and leaves out a portion. Of under 2,000,000 clones in the sample, about 94% are singletons; the top ten hold approximately 1%. CD8 cells classed as naive were CD45RO-negative and positively selected for CCR7, excluding terminally differentiated effector memory CD45RA+ cells. The sequenced material came from naive CD8+ T cells sorted from blood. The source is a man between 18 and 35 years old in good health.

The chain recombines TRBV7-6 with TRBJ2-2; possibly TRBD2 for D (5 bases). The V and J ends lost 0 bases and 6 bases respectively, with 5 bases between them. The CDR3 sequence is 13 residues long. Germline V CDR1 and CDR2: SGHVS, FNYEAQ. The CDR3: CASSLAGAGELFF. DNA for the CDR3: TGTGCCAGCAGCTTAGCCGGGGCCGGGGAGCTGTTTTTT.

As to this clone: The sample holds other DNA sequences that translate to the same CDR3. This chain links TRBV7-9 with TRBJ2-5; the D call may be TRBD1 or TRBD2 (6 bases each). Deletions cut 4 bases from V and 2 bases from J, with 8 bases between. CDR1 SEHNR and CDR2 FQNEAQ come from the germline V gene (reference sequence). CDR3 length: 13 amino acids. CDR3 in amino acids: CASSSGAQETQYF. The CDR3 DNA reads TGTGCCAGCAGCTCGGGGGCTCAAGAGACCCAGTACTTC.

A single count supports this clone. The chain carries TRBV25-1 and TRBJ2-5; TRBD2 agrees at 9 bases. In germline, CDR1 is MGHDK, CDR2 SYGVNS. Losses at the gene ends were 4 bases for V and 4 bases for J; bases not matched to a gene: 7. The CDR3 sequence is 15 residues long. This CDR3 is CASSAHSGSGETQYF. CDR3 coding DNA: TGTGCCAGCAGTGCCCATAGCGGGAGTGGAGAGACCCAGTACTTC.

Note on this clone: A much larger clone differs from this one at a single base, so this may be a read error. Other DNA sequences in this sample translate to the same CDR3. CDR3 sequence: CASSFGTEAFF. The CDR3 DNA reads as TGTGCCAGCAGTTTCGGGACTGAAGCTTTCTTT. J is TRBJ1-1 and V is TRBV28; D ambiguous. The CDR3 has 11 amino acids. V was shortened by 3 bases and J by 5 bases, with 4 bases between the two germline ends. From germline, CDR1 is MDHEN and CDR2 SYDVKM.

The genes are TRBV5-4 and TRBJ1-2; weak D call: TRBD1 (5 bases). V dropped 1 base and J dropped 2 bases, with 9 bases sitting between them. CDR3 length: 14 amino acids. The germline gives CDR1 SGHNT, CDR2 YYREEE (reference sequence). CDR3 in amino acids: CASSLSSGNYGYTF. CDR3 coding DNA: TGTGCCAGCAGCTTGTCGTCAGGGAACTATGGCTACACCTTC.

This rearrangement joins TRBV4-3 to TRBJ2-3; D is unresolved. The germline V and J ends were trimmed by 0 bases and 2 bases, with 15 bases remaining between them. This CDR3 comprises 17 residues. In germline, CDR1 is LGHNA, CDR2 YSLEER. The DNA for the CDR3 is TGCGCCAGCAGCCAAGAGGGAATGGGTTTCAACACAGATACGCAGTATTTT. Encoded protein: CASSQEGMGFNTDTQYF.

This chain connects TRBV15 to TRBJ2-1; 7 bases agree with TRBD1. Germline-derived CDR1 and CDR2 are LNHNV and YYDKDF (reference sequence). The V gene end was trimmed by 0 bases and the J gene end by 7 bases; junction bases not matched to a gene: 9. This CDR3 region has 16 residues. The CDR3 sequence: CATSRESGQRDNEQFF. The CDR3 DNA reads TGTGCCACCAGCAGAGAATCGGGACAGAGAGATAATGAGCAGTTCTTC.

About this clone: This sample also contains other DNA sequences that code for the same CDR3. The chain carries TRBV5-1 and TRBJ2-7, with D uncertain. This CDR3 region has 13 residues. Germline loops: CDR1 SGHRS, CDR2 YFSETQ. V shed 2 bases and J shed 2 bases, with 8 bases lying between them. The CDR3 here is CASSFGLTYEQYF. The CDR3 DNA follows: TGCGCCAGCAGCTTTGGGCTTACCTACGAGCAGTACTTC.

This sequence joins TRBV28 and TRBJ1-5; D is possibly TRBD1 (5 bases). This CDR3 spans 15 amino acids. In germline, CDR1 is MDHEN, CDR2 SYDVKM. Between the trimmed V and J ends, which lost 3 bases and 3 bases, there was a span of 12 bases. CDR3 protein: CASSFLAGFNQPQHF. The CDR3, as DNA: TGTGCCAGCAGTTTTCTCGCAGGGTTCAATCAGCCCCAGCATTTT.

The genes are TRBV7-9 and TRBJ1-1; D is unresolved. Germline-derived CDR1 and CDR2 are SEHNR and FQNEAQ (reference sequence). The CDR3 length is 10 residues. Between the trimmed V and J ends, which lost 3 bases and 8 bases, there was a span of 4 bases. The CDR3 nucleotides are TGTGCCAGCAGCTTTAGCGAAGCTTTCTTT. The encoded protein is CASSFSEAFF.

The CDR3 protein is CASSQDPLGEKLFF. CDR3 nucleotides: TGCGCCAGCAGCCAAGATCCGTTAGGTGAAAAACTGTTTTTT. This chain links TRBV4-1 with TRBJ1-4; D not certain. Germline V lookup: CDR1 MGHRA, CDR2 YSYEKL. The CDR3 length is 14 residues. Trimming stripped 0 bases from V and 7 bases from J, with 9 bases between.

The chain uses TRBV2 and TRBJ2-1, with D perhaps TRBD2 (6 bases). This CDR3 is 14 amino acids long. Trimming took off 7 bases at V and 3 bases at J, with 13 bases between the two ends. Germline loops: CDR1 SNHLY, CDR2 FYNNEI. DNA of the CDR3: TGTGCCAGCACATCCGGGACTTACTACAATGAGCAGTTCTTC. It specifies CASTSGTYYNEQFF.

The J gene is TRBJ2-1, the V gene TRBV9; 7 nucleotides agree with TRBD2. V lost 4 bases, J lost 4 bases, and 8 bases stayed unmatched. CDR1 and CDR2 (germline): SGDLS, YYNGEE. This CDR3 is built from 15 residues. CDR3 sequence reads: CASSSPGLLYNEQFF. The CDR3 DNA reads TGTGCCAGCAGCTCCCCGGGACTACTTTACAATGAGCAGTTCTTC.

This rearrangement joins TRBV7-9 to TRBJ2-7; D possibly uses TRBD1 or TRBD2 (5 bases each). Germline V gene lookup returns CDR1 SEHNR and CDR2 FQNEAQ (reference sequence). This CDR3 is built from 14 residues. The V and J ends lost 1 base and 5 bases respectively, with 12 bases between them. The CDR3 here is CASSLVGTHDEQYF. The CDR3 DNA sequence: TGTGCCAGCAGCTTAGTTGGGACGCATGACGAGCAGTACTTC. Supplemented by reference TRBV7-9 and TRBJ2-7, the full variable domain reads DTGVSQNPRHKITKRGQNVTFRCDPISEHNRLYWYRQTLGQGPEFLTYFQNEAQLEKSRLLSDRFSAERPKGSFSTLEIQRTEQGDSAMYLCASSLVGTHDEQYFGPGTRLTVT.

The gene calls are TRBV7-3 and TRBJ1-6; tentatively, D is TRBD1 (6 bases). V lost 0 bases and J 6 bases, leaving 9 bases between the germline ends. Germline assignment: CDR1 SGHTA and CDR2 FQGTGA. CDR3 size: 15 residues. CDR3 DNA sequence: TGTGCCAGCAGCTTAACTTTCAGGGGTAATTCACCCCTCCACTTT. It codes for CASSLTFRGNSPLHF.